This T cell receptor beta chain was obtained from a study of cytomegalovirus exposure and HLA in healthy donors. Study-level background: Ancestry clustering placed 81% of roughly 410 genotyped donors in the Caucasian-associated cluster.

As to this clone: What it recognizes is unknown.

Study outcomes and limitations: In a later analysis, a genetic analysis reported fewer productive-TCR N-insertions in an Asian-associated ancestry cluster than the cohort average.

The PCR contained 60 Vbeta and 13 Jbeta primers. The data were produced by immunoSEQ multiplex PCR, yet TCRdb's version contains in-frame clones alone and is incomplete. The profile shows 95,000 to 150,000 clones, approximately 8% of them singletons. From germline, CDR1 is MRHNA and CDR2 SNTAGT. The V end lost 3 bases, the J end lost 0 bases, and 11 bases lay between the germline ends. The CDR3 totals 15 residues. The specimen sequenced was PBMCs. The rearrangement links TRBV6-4 to TRBJ1-2; D may be TRBD1 (5 bases). The source is a middle-aged woman in good health and CMV-seropositive. Written as DNA, the CDR3 is TGTGCCAGCAGTGAAGGGGAACAAGCTAACTATGGCTACACCTTC. This sequence encodes CASSEGEQANYGYTF.